These 15 T cell receptor beta chains share one sample of origin, sequenced in a study of blood T cell repertoires in COVID-19. TCRdb keeps only in-frame clones here, not all; method: immunoSEQ multiplex PCR. This sample has 13,000 or so clones, with around 89% found just once. Sequencing was done on a sample of peripheral blood. These receptors originate from a human donor with active COVID-19. The donor label of this sample is uncertain.

By its share, this clone is medium-sized. The chain combines TRBV19 with TRBJ1-5, with 11 bases identical to TRBD1. The V and J ends lost 5 bases and 2 bases, in that order; junction bases with no gene match: 11. CDR1 LNHDA and CDR2 SQIVND come from the germline V gene (reference sequence). This CDR3 spans 18 amino acids. The CDR3 bases are TGTGCCAGTAGTGCAGCCCCGGGACAGGGGGTAGGCAATCAGCCCCAGCATTTT. Protein: CASSAAPGQGVGNQPQHF.

This chain links TRBV4-2 with TRBJ2-7; 8 nucleotides match TRBD1. Germline CDR1 and CDR2: LGHNA and YNFKEQ. Trimming took 1 base from V and 3 from J; bases not matched to a gene: 5. The CDR3 runs to 15 residues. The CDR3 sequence: CASSQGSGTGYEQYF. The CDR3, as DNA: TGTGCCAGCAGCCAAGGGTCCGGGACAGGCTACGAGCAGTACTTC.

This rearrangement joins TRBV14 to TRBJ1-1; maybe TRBD1 (5 bases). Trimming took off 0 bases at V and 0 bases at J, with 11 bases between the two ends. Germline lookup yields CDR1 SGHDN and CDR2 FVKESK. This CDR3 is built from 16 residues. CDR3 loop: CASSQDKGLMNTEAFF. The CDR3 coding sequence is TGTGCCAGCAGCCAAGATAAGGGGCTAATGAACACTGAAGCTTTCTTT.

This clone was seen just once. The chain couples TRBV6-5 to TRBJ2-3; the match to TRBD2 covers 7 bases. Germline-derived CDR1 and CDR2 are MNHEY and SVGAGI. The CDR3 extends over 13 amino acids. V lost 5 bases, J lost 4 bases, and 3 bases stayed unmatched. The CDR3 DNA reads as TGTGCCAGCAGTCTACTAGCGTCAGATACGCAGTATTTT. It translates to CASSLLASDTQYF.

V is TRBV5-8 and J is TRBJ2-3, with 8 bases that match TRBD1. J gave up 2 bases and V 6 bases, and 8 bases lay outside the gene matches. Germline CDR1 is SGHTS and CDR2 is YDEGEE. The CDR3 loop spans 15 amino acids. CDR3 amino acids: CASKTGQGLTDTQYF. The DNA for the CDR3 is TGTGCCAGCAAAACCGGACAGGGTCTCACAGATACGCAGTATTTT.

The chain recombines TRBV5-1 with TRBJ1-4; 7 bases are a match to TRBD1. CDR3 length equals 15 residues. Germline CDR1 reads SGHRS; CDR2 reads YFSETQ. Trimming cost V 3 bases and J 10 bases; bases outside gene matches: 12. CDR3 nucleotide sequence: TGCGCCAGCAGCTCAAAAGGGGGCGTCGAGGCAAAACTGTTTTTT. It is translated as CASSSKGGVEAKLFF.

The V gene is TRBV5-6, the J gene TRBJ2-1, with D maybe TRBD2 (6 bases). CDR3 length: 17 residues. CDR1 and CDR2 (germline): SGHDT, YYEEEE. V was shortened by 0 bases and J by 4 bases, with 17 bases between the two germline ends. In nucleotides, the CDR3 is TGTGCCAGCAGCTTGGACGTCTCCTTAAGCGGGTACAATGAGCAGTTCTTC. This codes for CASSLDVSLSGYNEQFF. The whole variable domain, remainder taken from reference TRBV5-6 and TRBJ2-1, is DAGVTQSPTHLIKTRGQQVTLRCSPKSGHDTVSWYQQALGQGPQFIFQYYEEEERQRGNFPDRFSGHQFPNYSSELNVNALLLGDSALYLCASSLDVSLSGYNEQFFGPGTRLTVL.

The CDR3 protein is CASSFRGTDTQYF. In DNA, the CDR3 is TGTGCCAGCAGCTTCCGGGGCACAGATACGCAGTATTTT. The chain employs TRBV5-5 and TRBJ2-3; D is undetermined. The CDR3 is made up of 13 amino acids. V lost 2 bases and J lost 1, with 5 bases in between. CDR1 SGHKS and CDR2 YYEKEE come from the germline V gene (reference sequence).

The chain is built from TRBV27 and TRBJ2-4, with D tentatively TRBD2 (7 bases). The CDR3 totals 17 residues. V lost 6 bases, J lost 3 bases, and 21 bases lay in between. Germline CDR1 and CDR2: MNHEY and SMNVEV (reference sequence). CDR3 nucleotides: TGTGCCAGCAGCTCAGGGAGGGGGGAATTAGGCAAAAACATTCAGTACTTC. This encodes CASSSGRGELGKNIQYF.

This clone was detected once. The J gene is TRBJ2-3, the V gene TRBV5-1, with 11 bases aligning to TRBD1. This CDR3 is built from 15 residues. With V trimmed by 3 bases and J by 4 bases, 4 bases remained unmatched. CDR1 is SGHRS and CDR2 is YFSETQ in the germline V gene. CDR3 residues: CASSSGQGAADTQYF. The DNA for the CDR3 is TGCGCCAGCAGCTCCGGACAGGGGGCCGCAGATACGCAGTATTTT.

CDR3 DNA: TGCGCCAGCAGCTTGTTCGCACAGAAGGAGCAGTACTTC. Translation gives CASSLFAQKEQYF. This chain uses TRBV5-1 with TRBJ2-7, with unresolved D. The CDR3 runs 13 residues. CDR1 SGHRS and CDR2 YFSETQ come from the germline V gene. Trimming removed 1 base from V and 7 bases from J, with 12 bases in between. The full variable domain, completed using reference TRBV5-1 and TRBJ2-7, is KAGVTQTPRYLIKTRGQQVTLSCSPISGHRSVSWYQQTPGQGLQFLFEYFSETQRNKGNFPGRFSGRQFSNSRSEMNVSTLELGDSALYLCASSLFAQKEQYFGPGTRLTVT.

The J gene is TRBJ2-7, the V gene TRBV11-2; D unclear. The CDR3 loop spans 14 amino acids. The V gene's germline CDR1 is SGHAT and CDR2 FQNNGV. The germline V and J ends were trimmed by 1 base and 1 base, with 8 bases remaining between them. CDR3 bases: TGTGCCAGCAGCTTAGGAACAGCTTCCTACGAGCAGTACTTC. Its protein is CASSLGTASYEQYF.

The chain uses TRBV11-1 and TRBJ1-6; 9 nucleotides align to TRBD1. In germline, CDR1 is SGHAT, CDR2 FQDESV (reference sequence). The V gene end was trimmed by 5 bases and the J gene end by 10 bases; junction bases not matched to a gene: 6. The CDR3 covers 14 residues. This chain's CDR3 is CASSVQGASSPLHF. The CDR3 DNA reads TGTGCCAGCAGCGTACAGGGGGCTAGCTCACCCCTCCACTTT.

This chain uses TRBV9 with TRBJ2-4; D may be TRBD1 (6 bases). The germline gives CDR1 SGDLS, CDR2 YYNGEE. Trimming removed 0 bases from V and 1 base from J, with 11 bases in between. This CDR3 contains 16 residues. The CDR3: CASSVASTGAKNIQYF. The DNA of the CDR3 is TGTGCCAGCAGCGTAGCTTCCACAGGGGCCAAAAACATTCAGTACTTC.

This rearrangement joins TRBV5-4 to TRBJ2-2, with a weak D call TRBD1 (6 bases). Germline CDR1 SGHNT, CDR2 YYREEE (reference sequence). The CDR3 sequence is 13 residues long. Trimming took 3 bases from V and 6 from J, leaving 9 bases between them. CDR3 region: CASSSRGSGELFF. CDR3 in DNA: TGTGCCAGCAGCTCCAGGGGTTCCGGGGAGCTGTTTTTT.